This T cell receptor beta chain was sequenced during a study of blood T cell repertoires in COVID-19. Study details: In Cohort 3, a recovered donor had either two negative PCRs, clearance, or symptom resolution. Sites in the United States, Italy and Spain provided acute and convalescent COVID-19 samples.

Germline values: CDR1 LGHDT, CDR2 YNNKEL (reference sequence). The length of the CDR3 is 11 residues. The V end was cut by 3 bases, the J end by 6 bases, with 6 bases between. The authors' processing: How many nucleated cells were present was estimated from reference gene primer amplification. TCRdb keeps only in-frame clones here, not all; method: immunoSEQ multiplex PCR. V, J and clone size are those of that table, while D and trimming were read from the DNA. Of 350,000 to 450,000 clones in the sample, about 89% were seen once. Material: PBMCs or T cells enriched from blood (not recorded which). The sequence was collected from a man aged 40-49 years in a cohort exposed to, infected with or recovered from COVID-19 (not recorded which). The chain employs TRBV3-1 (or the pseudogene TRBV3-2) and TRBJ2-7; D not certain. As DNA, the CDR3 is TGTGCCAGCAGCCAGACGGGCGAGCAGTACTTC. Protein: CASSQTGEQYF.